The sequence of this T cell receptor beta chain was determined in a study of T cell repertoires in cytomegalovirus infection. Background on the study: Public TCR beta signatures indicated both CMV infection and matching HLA type.

Notes on the study in general: It was HLA-C-restricted CMV-specific TCR beta clonotypes that dominated the response ex vivo. Summed frequency of public TCR beta families distinguished CMV carriers with the relevant HLA.

TCRdb itself ran the reads through MiXCR, one entry per CDR3 protein. The sample lists about 130,000 distinct CDR3 sequences; roughly a quarter were seen once. In its sample, this clonotype was seen many times. Its antigen is not identified. The sequenced sample was PBMCs, sequenced either directly or after in vitro stimulation (not recorded which). The source of this sequence is a human donor in good health (CMV status not recorded). Some clones in this sample may be carry-over from other donors' samples.

The CDR3 DNA follows: TGTGCCAGCAGCATTCTCCCGGGACCTTCCTACGAGCAGTACTTC. It translates to CASSILPGPSYEQYF. J is TRBJ2-7 and V is TRBV7-2, with D possibly being TRBD1 or TRBD2 (5 bases each). This CDR3 has 15 amino acids. V lost 5 bases, J lost 1 base, and 15 bases lay in between. From germline, CDR1 is SGHTA and CDR2 FQGNSA. The full variable domain, rest sourced from reference TRBV7-2 and TRBJ2-7, is GAGVSQSPSNKVTEKGKDVELRCDPISGHTALYWYRQSLGQGLEFLIYFQGNSAPDKSGLPSDRFSAERTGGSVSTLTIQRTQQEDSAVYLCASSILPGPSYEQYFGPGTRLTVT.